This T cell receptor beta chain was sequenced in a study of cytomegalovirus exposure and HLA in healthy donors. The study's findings and limits: Overall, some 160 TCR beta chains were annotated as cytomegalovirus-associated. Reports described diagnosis of cytomegalovirus status by the classifier as highly specific and sensitive.

Profiled with immunoSEQ multiplex PCR; TCRdb holds only in-frame clones, not every one. This table holds 150,000 to 200,000 clones, approximately 85% found once. For this clone: As yet, its antigen is unknown.

Trimming stripped 3 bases from V and 1 base from J, with 9 bases between. Germline CDR1 is LNHDA and CDR2 is SQIVND (reference sequence). The CDR3 has 14 residues. The receptor was derived from a woman under 30 in good health and CMV-seronegative. The sample comprised PBMCs. The chain couples TRBV19 to TRBJ1-1; D gene uncertain. For the CDR3, the DNA is TGTGCCAGTAGTATTAATCGCGGGAACACTGAAGCTTTCTTT. It codes for CASSINRGNTEAFF.